The clone carrying this T cell receptor (beta chain) has ten or more counts. The antigen is unknown. Deletions cut 3 bases from V and 3 bases from J, with 9 bases between. CDR1 and CDR2 (germline): SGHAT, FQNNGV. The CDR3 runs to 14 residues. This sample was taken from a study of T cell repertoires in cytomegalovirus infection. Findings and limits, study-wide: The ex vivo response showed dominance by HLA-C-restricted CMV-specific TCR beta clonotypes.

TCRdb itself ran the reads through MiXCR, one entry per CDR3 protein. The sample has 210,000 or so distinct CDR3 sequences, 6.5% seen once. Sequencing was done on a sample of PBMCs. The rearrangement links TRBV11-2 to TRBJ2-1; D possibly corresponds to TRBD2 (6 bases). This TCR derives from a human donor in good health (CMV status not recorded). Some clones in this sample may be carry-over from other donors' samples. CDR3 sequence: CASSFAGSYNEQFF. The CDR3 nucleotides read TGTGCCAGCAGCTTCGCCGGGAGCTACAATGAGCAGTTCTTC.